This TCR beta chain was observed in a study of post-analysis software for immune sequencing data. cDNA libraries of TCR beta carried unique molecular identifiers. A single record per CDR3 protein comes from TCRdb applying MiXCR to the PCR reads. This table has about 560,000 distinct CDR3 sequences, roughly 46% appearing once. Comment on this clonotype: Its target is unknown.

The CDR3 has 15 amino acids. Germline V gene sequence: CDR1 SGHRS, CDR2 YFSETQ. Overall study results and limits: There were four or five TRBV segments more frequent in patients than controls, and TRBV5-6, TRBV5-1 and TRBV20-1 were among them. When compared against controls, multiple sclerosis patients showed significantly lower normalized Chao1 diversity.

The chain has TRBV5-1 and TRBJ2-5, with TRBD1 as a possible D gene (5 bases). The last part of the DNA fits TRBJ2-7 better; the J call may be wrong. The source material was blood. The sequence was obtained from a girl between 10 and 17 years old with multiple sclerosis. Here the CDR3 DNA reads TGCGCCAGCAGCTCCCAGGGTCCGTTCATCTACGAGCAGTACTTC. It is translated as CASSSQGPFIYEQYF.